The text below deals with one T cell receptor beta chain. TCRdb reprocessed the 5' RACE reads with MiXCR, giving one entry per CDR3 protein. The sample holds approximately 340,000 distinct CDR3 sequences; 8.7% are singletons and the top ten take under 20%. Germline CDR1 and CDR2: SGHTA and FQGNSA. With V trimmed by 5 bases and J by 7 bases, 8 bases remained unmatched. The CDR3 consists of 14 residues. This entry comes from a study of T cells after yellow fever vaccination. The sequencing here drew on PBMCs, taken on the day of the first yellow fever vaccination. The clonotype comes from a man aged 18 to 30 who received the YFV17D yellow fever vaccine. This chain links TRBV7-2 with TRBJ2-1; 7 bases agree with TRBD1. CDR3 sequence: CASSRPGRGNEQFF. DNA for the CDR3: TGTGCCAGCAGCCGACCCGGCAGGGGGAATGAGCAGTTCTTC.